This record looks at one TCR beta chain sequence and its context. The data derive from a study of blood T cell repertoires in COVID-19. This CDR3 is built from 17 residues. The V gene end was trimmed by 2 bases and the J gene end by 4 bases; junction bases not matched to a gene: 9. The germline V gene encodes CDR1 SNHLY and CDR2 FYNNEI. Per the study methods: By means of reference gene primer amplification, nucleated cell counts were estimated. TCRdb's copy holds only in-frame clones and misses some; the assay was immunoSEQ multiplex PCR. V and J calls and clone size come straight from that table; D and trimming were deduced from the DNA. The sample lists hundreds of thousands of clones; about 70% were seen once.

Sequenced sample: peripheral blood. The chain uses TRBV2 and TRBJ2-2; 8 nucleotides match TRBD1. This TCR was recovered from a woman of 80 years or more with acute or convalescent COVID-19. As DNA, the CDR3 is TGTGCCAGCAGTGAATCGAGTCAGGGGGCGGTCACCGGGGAGCTGTTTTTT. This gives the protein CASSESSQGAVTGELFF.